This T cell receptor (beta chain) is drawn from a study of T-cell reconstitution after alpha-beta-depleted transplantation in children. This clonotype was observed many times. The CDR3 sequence is 14 residues long. The trim removed 10 bases at V and 5 bases at J, leaving 10 bases unmatched. The germline CDR1 and CDR2 sequences are SGHTA and FQGNSA. The authors prepared the TCRbeta library with unique molecular identifiers. MiXCR, applied by TCRdb to the PCR reads, yields one record per CDR3 protein. The table has about 300,000 distinct CDR3 sequences, roughly 9.1% seen once. The sample consisted of PBMCs, taken before TCRalphabeta/CD19-depleted stem cell transplant. The chain is built from TRBV7-2 and TRBJ2-5; 10 nucleotides align to TRBD2. This receptor was taken from a boy younger than two with acute myeloid leukemia, due to receive a stem cell transplant. CDR3 nucleotides: TGTGCCACCTCATCCAGCGGGAGGGGGGAGACCCAGTACTTC. This sequence encodes CATSSSGRGETQYF.